This T cell receptor (beta chain) was recovered during a study of cytomegalovirus exposure and HLA in healthy donors. Study-wide results and caveats: In a later analysis, several top co-occurrence clusters appeared linked to parvovirus B19, influenza, CMV and Epstein-Barr virus. The study dropped some indistinguishable V segments, TRBV6-2 and TRBV6-3 among them. It was only CMV serostatus that was available as immune exposure information.

Use of 60 Vbeta and 13 Jbeta primers characterized the PCR. Method: immunoSEQ multiplex PCR; TCRdb's copy keeps in-frame clones and lacks some. Of 200,000 to 250,000 clones listed, approximately 84% are singletons. The V gene end was trimmed by 4 bases and the J gene end by 5 bases; junction bases not matched to a gene: 7. Germline-derived CDR1 and CDR2 are SGHTA and FQGTGA. The CDR3 runs 15 residues. As to this clone: Its antigen is still unknown.

Sequencing input: PBMCs. The sequence was collected from a woman in her 40s in good health and CMV-seronegative. The genes are TRBV7-3 and TRBJ2-5, with 10 positions matching TRBD2. The CDR3 sequence is CASSSQRGGRETQYF. Written as DNA, the CDR3 is TGTGCCAGCAGCTCTCAGCGGGGGGGCCGTGAGACCCAGTACTTC.